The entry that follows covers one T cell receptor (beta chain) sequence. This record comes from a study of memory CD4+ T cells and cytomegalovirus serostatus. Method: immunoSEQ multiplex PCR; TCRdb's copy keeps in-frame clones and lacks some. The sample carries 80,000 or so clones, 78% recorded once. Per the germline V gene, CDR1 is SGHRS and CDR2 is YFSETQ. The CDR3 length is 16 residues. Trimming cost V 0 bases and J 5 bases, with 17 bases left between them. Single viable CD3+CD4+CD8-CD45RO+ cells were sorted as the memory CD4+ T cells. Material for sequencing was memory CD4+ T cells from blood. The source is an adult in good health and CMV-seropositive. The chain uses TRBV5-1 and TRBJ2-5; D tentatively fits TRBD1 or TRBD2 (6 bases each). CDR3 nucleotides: TGCGCCAGCAGCTTGGCCTTAGCGGAAGGGGGGGAGACCCAGTACTTC. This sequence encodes CASSLALAEGGETQYF.